The clone carrying this T cell receptor (beta chain) was seen repeatedly, ten times or more. TCRbeta library construction was performed incorporating unique molecular identifiers. TCRdb re-called the PCR reads with MiXCR, one entry per CDR3 protein. The profile shows about 640,000 distinct CDR3 sequences, approximately 16% of them singletons. The sample is drawn from a study of T-cell reconstitution after alpha-beta-depleted transplantation in children. Trimming took off 0 bases at V and 6 bases at J, with 11 bases between the two ends. The CDR3 length is 15 residues. Germline V lookup: CDR1 KGHDR, CDR2 SFDVKD.

The V call is TRBV24-1, the J call TRBJ2-1; D is possibly TRBD2 (6 bases). This TCR derives from a human donor who donated a stem cell graft to a child with acute myeloid leukemia. The sequencing used PBMCs from the stem cell graft donor, collected from the stem cell graft. DNA of the CDR3: TGTGCCACCAGTGATTTGGGGCTGGGACTCAATGAGCAGTTCTTC. Residues: CATSDLGLGLNEQFF.